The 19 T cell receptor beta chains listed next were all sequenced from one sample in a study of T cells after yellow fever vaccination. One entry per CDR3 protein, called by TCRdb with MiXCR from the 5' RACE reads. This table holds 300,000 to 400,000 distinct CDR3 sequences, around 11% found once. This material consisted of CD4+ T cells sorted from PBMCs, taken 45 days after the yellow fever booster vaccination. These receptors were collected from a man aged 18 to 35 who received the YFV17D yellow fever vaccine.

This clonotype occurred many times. The CDR3 DNA is TGTGCCAGCAGCTTTGGGACAGACAATGAGCAGTTCTTC. Protein sequence: CASSFGTDNEQFF. This chain joins TRBV7-3 and TRBJ2-1, with TRBD1 matching over 7 bases. Unmatched junction bases numbered 1, after V lost 3 bases and J lost 5 bases. CDR1 SGHTA and CDR2 FQGTGA come from the germline V gene. The CDR3 loop spans 13 amino acids.

The CDR3 loop is CASSYTLGQIGTDTQYF. The CDR3 nucleotides read TGTGCCAGCAGTTACACCCTAGGACAGATTGGAACAGATACGCAGTATTTT. V gene TRBV6-2 or TRBV6-3 combines with J gene TRBJ2-3; TRBD1 might be the D (6 bases). The CDR3 totals 17 residues. CDR1 and CDR2 (germline): MNHEY, SVGEGT. The ends were cut back, 2 bases at V and 3 bases at J, with 18 bases in the middle.

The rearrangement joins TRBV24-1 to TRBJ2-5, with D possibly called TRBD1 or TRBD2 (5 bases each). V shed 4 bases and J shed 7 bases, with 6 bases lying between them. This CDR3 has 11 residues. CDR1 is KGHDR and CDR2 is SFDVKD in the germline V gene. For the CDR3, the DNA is TGTGCCACCAGTGAGGGGGTGACCCAGTACTTC. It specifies CATSEGVTQYF.

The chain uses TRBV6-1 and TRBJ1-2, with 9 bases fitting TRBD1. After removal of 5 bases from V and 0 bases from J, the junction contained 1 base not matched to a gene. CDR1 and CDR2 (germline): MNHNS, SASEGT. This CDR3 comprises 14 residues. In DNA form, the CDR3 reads TGTGCCAGCAGTAGACAGGGGGCTAACTATGGCTACACCTTC. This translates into CASSRQGANYGYTF.

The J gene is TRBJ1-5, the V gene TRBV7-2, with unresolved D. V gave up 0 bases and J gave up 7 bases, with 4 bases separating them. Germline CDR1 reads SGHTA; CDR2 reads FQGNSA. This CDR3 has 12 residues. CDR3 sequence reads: CASSLALQPQHF. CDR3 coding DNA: TGTGCCAGCAGCTTAGCGCTCCAGCCCCAGCATTTT.

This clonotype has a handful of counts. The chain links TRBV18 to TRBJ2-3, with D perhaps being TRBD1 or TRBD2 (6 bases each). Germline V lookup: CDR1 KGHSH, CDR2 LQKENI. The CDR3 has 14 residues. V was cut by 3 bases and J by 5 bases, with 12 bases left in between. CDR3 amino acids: CASSPLGGQDTQYF. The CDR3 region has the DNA TGTGCCAGCTCACCGCTGGGGGGCCAAGATACGCAGTATTTT.

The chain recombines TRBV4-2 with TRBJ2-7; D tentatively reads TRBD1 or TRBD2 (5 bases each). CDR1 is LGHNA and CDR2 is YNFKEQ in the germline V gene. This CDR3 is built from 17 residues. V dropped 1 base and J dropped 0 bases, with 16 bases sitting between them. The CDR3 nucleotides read TGTGCCAGCAGCCAAGGAGGGGTAGAACCCCGCTCCTACGAGCAGTACTTC. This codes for CASSQGGVEPRSYEQYF.

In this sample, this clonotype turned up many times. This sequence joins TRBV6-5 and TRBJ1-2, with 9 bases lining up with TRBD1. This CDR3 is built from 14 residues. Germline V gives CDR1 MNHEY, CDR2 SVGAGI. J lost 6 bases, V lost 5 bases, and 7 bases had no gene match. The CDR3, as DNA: TGTGCCAGCAGTCTATACCGGGACAGGGATGGCTACACCTTC. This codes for CASSLYRDRDGYTF.

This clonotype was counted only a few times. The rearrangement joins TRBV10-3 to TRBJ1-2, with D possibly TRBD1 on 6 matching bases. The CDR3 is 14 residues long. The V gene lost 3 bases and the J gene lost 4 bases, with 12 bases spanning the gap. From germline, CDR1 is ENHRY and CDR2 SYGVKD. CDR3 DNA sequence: TGTGCCATCAGTGAAGGGGGGCAGTTCTATGGCTACACCTTC. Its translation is CAISEGGQFYGYTF.

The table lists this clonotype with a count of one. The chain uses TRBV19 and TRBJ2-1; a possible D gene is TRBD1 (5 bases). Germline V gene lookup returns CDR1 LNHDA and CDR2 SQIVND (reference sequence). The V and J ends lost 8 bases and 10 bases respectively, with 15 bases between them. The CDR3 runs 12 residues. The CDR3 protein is CASRSTGSEQFF. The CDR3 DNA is TGTGCCAGTCGGTCCACAGGTTCGGAGCAGTTCTTC. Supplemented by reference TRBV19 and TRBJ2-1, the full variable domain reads DGGITQSPKYLFRKEGQNVTLSCEQNLNHDAMYWYRQDPGQGLRLIYYSQIVNDFQKGDIAEGYSVSREKKESFPLTVTSAQKNPTAFYLCASRSTGSEQFFGPGTRLTVL.

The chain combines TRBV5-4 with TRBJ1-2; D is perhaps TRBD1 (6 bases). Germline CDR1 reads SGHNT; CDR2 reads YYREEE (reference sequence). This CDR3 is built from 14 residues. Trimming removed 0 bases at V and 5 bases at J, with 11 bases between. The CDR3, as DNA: TGTGCCAGCAGCTTGGCCGGGGGGGCGTATGGCTACACCTTC. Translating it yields CASSLAGGAYGYTF.

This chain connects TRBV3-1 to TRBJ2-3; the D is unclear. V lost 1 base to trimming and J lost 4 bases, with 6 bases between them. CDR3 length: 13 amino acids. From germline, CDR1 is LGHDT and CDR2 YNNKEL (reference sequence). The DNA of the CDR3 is TGTGCCAGCAGCCAAGCTGAATCAGATACGCAGTATTTT. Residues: CASSQAESDTQYF.

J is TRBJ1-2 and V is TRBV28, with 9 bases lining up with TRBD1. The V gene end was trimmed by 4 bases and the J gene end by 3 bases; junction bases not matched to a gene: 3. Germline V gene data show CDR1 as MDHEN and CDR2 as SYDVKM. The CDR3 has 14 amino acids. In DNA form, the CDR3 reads TGTGCCAGCAGTTGGACAGGGGTATACTATGGCTACACCTTC. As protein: CASSWTGVYYGYTF.

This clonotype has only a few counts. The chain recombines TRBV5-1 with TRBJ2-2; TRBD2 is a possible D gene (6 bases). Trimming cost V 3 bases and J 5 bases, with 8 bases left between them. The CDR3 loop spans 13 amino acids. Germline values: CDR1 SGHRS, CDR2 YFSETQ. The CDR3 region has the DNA TGCGCCAGCAGCTACGGACTAACCGGGGAGCTGTTTTTT. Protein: CASSYGLTGELFF.

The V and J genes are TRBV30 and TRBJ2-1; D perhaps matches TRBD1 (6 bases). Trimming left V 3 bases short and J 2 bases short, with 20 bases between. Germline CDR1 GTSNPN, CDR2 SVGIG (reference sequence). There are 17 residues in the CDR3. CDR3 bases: TGTGCCTGGAGGGGGGCCATCACCCTCCTGACCTACAATGAGCAGTTCTTC. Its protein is CAWRGAITLLTYNEQFF.

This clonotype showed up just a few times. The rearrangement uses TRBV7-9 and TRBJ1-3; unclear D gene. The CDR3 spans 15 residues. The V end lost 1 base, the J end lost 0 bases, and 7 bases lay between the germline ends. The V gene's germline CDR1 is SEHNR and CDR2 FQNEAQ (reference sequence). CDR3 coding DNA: TGTGCCAGCAGCTTAGTTTGGCGCTCTGGAAACACCATATATTTT. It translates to CASSLVWRSGNTIYF.

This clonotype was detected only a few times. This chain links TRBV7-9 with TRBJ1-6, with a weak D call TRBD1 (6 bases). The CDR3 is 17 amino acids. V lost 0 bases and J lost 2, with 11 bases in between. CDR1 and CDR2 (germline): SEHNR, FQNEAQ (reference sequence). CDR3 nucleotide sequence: TGTGCCAGCAGCTTAGCCCCAGCAGGGGCCTATAATTCACCCCTCCACTTT. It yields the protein CASSLAPAGAYNSPLHF.

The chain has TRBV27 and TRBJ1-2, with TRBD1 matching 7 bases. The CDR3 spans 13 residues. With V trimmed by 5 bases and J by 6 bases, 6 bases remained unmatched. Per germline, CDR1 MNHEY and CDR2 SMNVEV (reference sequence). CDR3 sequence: CASSQTGRNGYTF. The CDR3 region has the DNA TGTGCCAGCAGTCAGACAGGGAGGAATGGCTACACCTTC.

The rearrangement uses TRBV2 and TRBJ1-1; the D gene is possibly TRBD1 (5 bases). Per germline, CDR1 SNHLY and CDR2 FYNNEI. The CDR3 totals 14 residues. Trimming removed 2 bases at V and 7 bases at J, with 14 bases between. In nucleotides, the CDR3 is TGTGCCAGCAGTGAATCCCCGGACATATTTGAAGCTTTCTTT. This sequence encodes CASSESPDIFEAFF.